This T cell receptor beta chain was captured in a study of cytomegalovirus exposure and HLA in healthy donors. Study conclusions and caveats: Sequencing artifact likely explains a cluster of highly shared sequence variants. The authors enumerated some 170 TCR beta chains as linked to cytomegalovirus.

Regarding this clone: Its specificity is unknown.

Researchers ran the PCR with 60 Vbeta and 13 Jbeta primers. Per the authors' pipeline: Later analysis identified 80 million to 85 million unique TCR beta chains, 9 million to 13 million shared. Only in-frame clones appear in the TCRdb table, and some are missing; sequencing was by immunoSEQ multiplex PCR. That table is the source of V, J and clone size, and D and trimming were worked out from the DNA. The repertoire has about 170,000 clones, roughly 85% of them found once; the top ten carry 1.5%. Per the germline V gene, CDR1 is SGDLS and CDR2 is YYNGEE. Trimming stripped 0 bases from V and 5 bases from J, with 8 bases between. The CDR3 extends over 14 amino acids.

This chain connects TRBV9 to TRBJ2-2, with a tentative D call TRBD2 (5 bases). The receptor was isolated from a male donor in good health and CMV-seronegative. Material for sequencing was PBMCs. The CDR3 spells CASSVDGGTGELFF. Written as DNA, the CDR3 is TGTGCCAGCAGCGTAGACGGCGGGACCGGGGAGCTGTTTTTT.